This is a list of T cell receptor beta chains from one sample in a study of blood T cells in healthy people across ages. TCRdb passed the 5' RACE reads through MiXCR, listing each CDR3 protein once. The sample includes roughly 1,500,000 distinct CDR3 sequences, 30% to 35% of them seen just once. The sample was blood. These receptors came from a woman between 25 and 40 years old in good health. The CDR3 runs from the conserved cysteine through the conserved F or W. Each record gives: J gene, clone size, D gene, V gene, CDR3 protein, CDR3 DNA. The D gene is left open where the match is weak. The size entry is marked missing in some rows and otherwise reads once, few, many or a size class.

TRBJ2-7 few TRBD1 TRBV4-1 CASSQGTGGAGEQYF TGCGCCAGCAGCCAAGGGACAGGGGGCGCGGGGGAGCAGTACTTC
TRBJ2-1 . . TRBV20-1 CSARPELNEQFF TGCAGTGCTCGCCCGGAGTTGAATGAGCAGTTCTTC
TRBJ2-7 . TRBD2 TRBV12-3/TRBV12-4 CAGSLALTSGSLIEQYF TGTGCCGGCAGTTTAGCGCTGACGAGCGGGAGCCTCATCGAGCAGTACTTC
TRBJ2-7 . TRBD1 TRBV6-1 CASSRTGEDYEQYF TGTGCCAGCAGTCGGACAGGGGAAGACTACGAGCAGTACTTC
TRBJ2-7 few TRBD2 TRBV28 CASSLAGDGEQYF TGTGCCAGCAGTTTAGCGGGAGACGGCGAGCAGTACTTC
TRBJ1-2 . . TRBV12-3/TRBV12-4 CASGSPGKGLYGYTF TGTGCCAGCGGTTCGCCAGGGAAGGGTCTCTATGGCTACACCTTC
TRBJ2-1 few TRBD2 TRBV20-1 CSASWGAGGPNEQFF TGCAGTGCCTCCTGGGGCGCGGGAGGGCCGAATGAGCAGTTCTTC
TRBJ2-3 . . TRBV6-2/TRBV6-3 CASRPPRRRASTDTQYF TGTGCCAGCAGACCCCCCCGCAGGAGGGCTAGCACAGATACGCAGTATTTT
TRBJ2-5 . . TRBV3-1 CASSPGTYPGEQYF TGTGCCAGCAGCCCAGGGACGTACCCGGGGGAGCAGTACTTC
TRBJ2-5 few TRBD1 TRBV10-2 CASRLGTVQETQYF TGCGCCAGCAGACTAGGGACAGTACAAGAGACCCAGTACTTC
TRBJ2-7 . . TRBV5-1 CASNGSAGAMYEQYF TGCGCCAGCAACGGCTCGGCAGGCGCAATGTACGAGCAGTACTTC
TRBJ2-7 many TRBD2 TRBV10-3 CAISPGLVHEQYF TGTGCCATCAGCCCGGGACTAGTTCACGAGCAGTACTTC
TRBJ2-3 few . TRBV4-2 CASSQARRGGTDTQYF TGTGCCAGCAGCCAGGCGCGGAGAGGGGGGACAGATACGCAGTATTTT
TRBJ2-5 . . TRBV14 CASSEGLAVSGTQYF TGTGCCAGCAGTGAAGGCCTAGCAGTGAGCGGGACCCAGTACTTC
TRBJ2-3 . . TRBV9 CASSVEGFGTDTQYF TGTGCCAGCAGCGTAGAGGGCTTTGGCACAGATACGCAGTATTTT
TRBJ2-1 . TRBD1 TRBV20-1 CSAPEGRDSYNEQFF TGCAGTGCCCCTGAGGGTCGGGACAGCTACAATGAGCAGTTCTTC
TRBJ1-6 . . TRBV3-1 CASSQDQGPPLHF TGTGCCAGCAGCCAAGACCAGGGGCCCCCCCTCCACTTT